This T cell receptor (beta chain) was obtained from a study of blood T cell repertoires in COVID-19. As for the study in general: PBMCs, B-cell-depleted T cells, or T cells provided the cDNA or gDNA that made up the material.

The V end lost 3 bases, the J end lost 6 bases, and 9 bases lay between the germline ends. The CDR3 sequence is 12 residues long. Original methodology: The assay estimated nucleated cells by amplifying reference gene primers. This table comes from immunoSEQ multiplex PCR, and its TCRdb copy is limited to in-frame clones, with some not included. The V and J calls and the clone size are those of that table, but D and trimming were determined from the DNA. This sample has a few hundred thousand clones, with about four fifths found just once. The TCR was taken from a woman aged 45-65 years with acute or convalescent COVID-19. The rearrangement uses TRBV12-3 or TRBV12-4 and TRBJ2-7; D is ambiguous. Sequenced material: peripheral blood. The CDR3 spells CASSLVGFEQYF. DNA for the CDR3: TGTGCCAGCAGTTTGGTTGGCTTCGAGCAGTACTTC.